These T cell receptor beta chains were read from a single sample in a study of blood T cell repertoires in COVID-19. This table comes from immunoSEQ multiplex PCR, and its TCRdb copy is limited to in-frame clones, with some not included. The sample has roughly 150,000 clones, roughly four fifths seen once. Sequenced sample: peripheral blood. All receptors come from an elderly woman with acute or convalescent COVID-19. Both conserved end residues are part of each CDR3. D genes are given only for firm matches. The size field is filled for only some rows; it gives once, few, many or a size class.

d_call,j_call,v_call,clone_size,cdr3_length,cdr3_nt,cdr3_aa
TRBD1,TRBJ1-2,TRBV28,-,16,TGTGCCAGCAGTTTACGGGGAACAGGGGGCACCTATGGCTACACCTTC,CASSLRGTGGTYGYTF
-,TRBJ1-1,TRBV18,few,16,TGTGCCAGCTCACCCTGGGACAAACAGAGATGGACTGAAGCTTTCTTT,CASSPWDKQRWTEAFF
-,TRBJ2-6,TRBV3-1/TRBV3-2,-,15,TGTGCCAGCAGCCACCAGGCCCGCGGGGCCAACGTCCTGACTTTC,CASSHQARGANVLTF
TRBD1,TRBJ2-1,TRBV9,-,15,TGTGCCAGCAGCTCAAGGACAGGAGACAACAATGAGCAGTTCTTC,CASSSRTGDNNEQFF
TRBD2,TRBJ2-7,TRBV7-8,once,18,TGTGCCAGCAGCTTAGCCATAGAAAGCGGGGGCGGGACCTACGAGCAGTACTTC,CASSLAIESGGGTYEQYF
-,TRBJ1-6,TRBV3-1/TRBV3-2,-,13,TGTGCCAGCAGCCGAACAGGGTATTCACCCCTCCACTTT,CASSRTGYSPLHF
-,TRBJ1-2,TRBV2,-,13,TGTGCCAGCAGTGATGGGACACCCTATGGCTACACCTTC,CASSDGTPYGYTF
TRBD1,TRBJ1-1,TRBV7-6,-,16,TGTGCCAGCAGCCCCAAGGACAGGCGACAGAACACTGAAGCTTTCTTT,CASSPKDRRQNTEAFF
-,TRBJ1-5,TRBV2,-,15,TGTGCCAGCAGGGCTGGACAGCTAAGAAATCAGCCCCAGCATTTT,CASRAGQLRNQPQHF
-,TRBJ2-3,TRBV5-1,-,14,TGCGCCAGCAGCTTGGACAGGGCCACAGATACGCAGTATTTT,CASSLDRATDTQYF
-,TRBJ2-1,TRBV27,-,15,TGTGCCAGCAGGTCGTTAGCGAAAAATGGGAATGAGCAGTTCTTC,CASRSLAKNGNEQFF
-,TRBJ1-1,TRBV5-1,-,14,TGCGCCAGCAGCTTGTCAGGACAAAGCTCTGAAGCTTTCTTT,CASSLSGQSSEAFF
-,TRBJ1-2,TRBV7-2,-,13,TGTGCCAGCAGCTTAGGAACAGGAGGGGGCTACACCTTC,CASSLGTGGGYTF
-,TRBJ2-5,TRBV19,many,14,TGTGCCAGTAGTAATCAGGGCGGGGCTGAGACCCAGTACTTC,CASSNQGGAETQYF
-,TRBJ1-1,TRBV3-1/TRBV3-2,-,14,TGTGCCAGCAGCCAAGCGGGGCGGGGCACTGAAGCTTTCTTT,CASSQAGRGTEAFF
-,TRBJ1-1,TRBV7-9,-,16,TGTGCCAGCAGCTTAGACCGGGGCAGGGGTCGACCTGAAGCTTTCTTT,CASSLDRGRGRPEAFF
TRBD1,TRBJ2-7,TRBV19,-,15,TGTGCCAGTAGTACGCAGGGGGCGGGCTCCTACGAGCAGTACTTC,CASSTQGAGSYEQYF
-,TRBJ1-2,TRBV7-9,-,14,TGTGCCAGCAGCTCTTCTACCGGACTCCCCGGCTACACCTTC,CASSSSTGLPGYTF
-,TRBJ2-7,TRBV7-9,-,16,TGTGCCAGCAGCTTAGCTACAGGGCTCTCGGGCTACGAGCAGTACTTC,CASSLATGLSGYEQYF
TRBD2,TRBJ2-7,TRBV3-1/TRBV3-2,few,14,TGTGCCAGCAGCCCACTAACTAGCGGGGGGCAGCAGTACTTC,CASSPLTSGGQQYF